This TCR beta chain was identified in a study of shared clonotypes between healthy human individuals. Recent vaccinations or acute infections were absent in the healthy HIV-negative adult donors. The CDR3 sequence is 13 residues long. In germline, CDR1 is GTSNPN, CDR2 SVGIG (reference sequence). Trimming cost V 3 bases and J 4 bases, with 12 bases left between them. Clones were sequenced by immunoSEQ multiplex PCR, and TCRdb holds only the in-frame ones, with some missing. The sample records roughly 2 million clones, roughly 94% being singletons. Sequenced input: naive CD4+ T cells sorted from blood. Subset here: CD45RA+ positively selected. This chain connects TRBV30 to TRBJ1-2, with a weak D call TRBD1 (5 bases). The clonotype originates from a man younger than 35 in good health. The CDR3 nucleotides read TGTGCCTGGAGAGGGGCCTCCGTCTATGGCTACACCTTC. It yields the protein CAWRGASVYGYTF.